This T cell receptor (beta chain) was identified in a study of blood T cell repertoires in COVID-19. The overall study: Samples taken during acute and convalescent COVID-19 were collected in the United States, Italy and Spain. Sources were T cells, B-cell-depleted T cells, or PBMCs; the material itself was cDNA or gDNA.

The V gene's germline CDR1 is SEHNR and CDR2 FQNEAQ (reference sequence). CDR3 length equals 14 residues. The J segment lost 6 bases and the V segment lost 3 bases, leaving 1 base of the junction unmatched. In the authors' workflow: Using reference gene primer amplification, nucleated cell counts were estimated. Repertoires were generated with immunoSEQ multiplex PCR, while TCRdb's copy carries only in-frame clones and drops some. V and J calls and clone size come straight from that table; D and trimming were deduced from the DNA. This table has some 78,000 clones, around nine tenths appearing once. The sequence came from an elderly woman with active or convalescent COVID-19. Sequencing was carried out using peripheral blood. V usage is TRBV7-9 and J usage is TRBJ2-1; 11 nucleotides line up with TRBD2. The CDR3 is CASSFSGRANEQFF. The DNA for the CDR3 is TGTGCCAGCAGCTTTAGCGGGAGGGCCAATGAGCAGTTCTTC.